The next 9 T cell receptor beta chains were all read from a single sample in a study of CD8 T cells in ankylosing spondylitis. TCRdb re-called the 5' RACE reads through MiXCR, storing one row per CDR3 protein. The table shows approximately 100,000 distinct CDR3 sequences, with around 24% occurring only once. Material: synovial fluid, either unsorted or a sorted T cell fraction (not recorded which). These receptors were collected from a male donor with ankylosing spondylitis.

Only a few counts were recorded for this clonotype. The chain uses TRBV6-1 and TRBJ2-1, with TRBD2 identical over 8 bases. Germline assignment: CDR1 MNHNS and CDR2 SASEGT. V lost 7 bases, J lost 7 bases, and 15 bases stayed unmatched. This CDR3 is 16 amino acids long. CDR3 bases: TGTGCCAGCACCGCCGAATACGGGAGGGTTGAGAATGAGCAGTTCTTC. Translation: CASTAEYGRVENEQFF.

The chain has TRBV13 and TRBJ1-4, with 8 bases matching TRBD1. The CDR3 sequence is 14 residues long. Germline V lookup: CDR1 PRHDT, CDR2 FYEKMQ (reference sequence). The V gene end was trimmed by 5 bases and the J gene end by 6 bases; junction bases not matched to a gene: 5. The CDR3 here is CASSQQGGDEKLFF. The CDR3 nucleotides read TGTGCCAGCAGCCAACAGGGGGGGGATGAAAAACTGTTTTTT.

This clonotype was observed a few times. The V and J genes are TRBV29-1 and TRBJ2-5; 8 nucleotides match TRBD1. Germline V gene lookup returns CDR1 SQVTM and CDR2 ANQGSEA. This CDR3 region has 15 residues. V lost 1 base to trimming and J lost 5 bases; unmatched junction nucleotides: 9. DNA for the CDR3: TGCAGCGTTGAAGTGCGAGACAGGGGTTGGGAGACCCAGTACTTC. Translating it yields CSVEVRDRGWETQYF.

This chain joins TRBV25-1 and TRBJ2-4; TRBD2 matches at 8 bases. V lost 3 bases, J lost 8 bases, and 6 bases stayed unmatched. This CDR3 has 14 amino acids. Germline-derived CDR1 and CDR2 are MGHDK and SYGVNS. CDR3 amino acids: CASSDPAGDDIQYF. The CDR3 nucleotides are TGTGCCAGCAGTGATCCAGCGGGAGACGACATTCAGTACTTC.

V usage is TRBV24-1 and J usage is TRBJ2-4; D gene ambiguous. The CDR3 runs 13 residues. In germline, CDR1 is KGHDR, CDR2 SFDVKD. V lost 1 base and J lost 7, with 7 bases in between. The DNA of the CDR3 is TGTGCCACCAGTGATTTTGCAGGTAACATTCAGTACTTC. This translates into CATSDFAGNIQYF.

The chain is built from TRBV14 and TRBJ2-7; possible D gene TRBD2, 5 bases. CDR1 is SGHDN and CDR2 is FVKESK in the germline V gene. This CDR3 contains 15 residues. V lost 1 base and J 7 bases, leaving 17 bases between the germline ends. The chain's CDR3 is CASSQARSGSGEQYF. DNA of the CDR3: TGTGCCAGCAGCCAAGCGAGGTCGGGATCGGGGGAGCAGTACTTC.

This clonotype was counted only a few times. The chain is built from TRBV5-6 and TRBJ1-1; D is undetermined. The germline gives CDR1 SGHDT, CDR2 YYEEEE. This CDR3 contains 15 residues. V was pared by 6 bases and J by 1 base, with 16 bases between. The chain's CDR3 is CASMLLDITNTEAFF. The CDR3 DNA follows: TGTGCCAGCATGCTCCTAGACATCACGAACACTGAAGCTTTCTTT.

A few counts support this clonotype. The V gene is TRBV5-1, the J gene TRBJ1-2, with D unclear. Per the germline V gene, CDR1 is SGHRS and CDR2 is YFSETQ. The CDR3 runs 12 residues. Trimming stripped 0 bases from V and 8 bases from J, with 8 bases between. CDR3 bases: TGCGCCAGCAGCTTGGACGGGCTAGGCTACACCTTC. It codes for CASSLDGLGYTF.

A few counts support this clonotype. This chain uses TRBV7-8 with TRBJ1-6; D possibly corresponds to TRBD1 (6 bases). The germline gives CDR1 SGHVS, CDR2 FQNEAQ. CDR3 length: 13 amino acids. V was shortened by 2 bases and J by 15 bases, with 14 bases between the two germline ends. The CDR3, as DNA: TGTGCCAGCAGCTTAAGGATCCAGGGGATCCTCCACTTT. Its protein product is CASSLRIQGILHF.